This T cell receptor (beta chain) comes out of a study of blood T cell repertoires in COVID-19. Under the authors' procedure: Estimates of nucleated cell counts were drawn from the amplification of reference gene primers. Some clones are missing from TCRdb's copy, which holds only in-frame ones; the method was immunoSEQ multiplex PCR. V and J calls and clone size follow that table, whereas D and trimming were derived from the DNA. The sample carries approximately 210,000 clones, roughly 87% recorded once. Participant age was roughly 18 to 95 years, and participants resided in about two dozen US areas. All recovered Cohort 3 donors got two negative PCRs, got clearance, or saw symptom resolution. CDR1 LGHDT and CDR2 YNNKEL come from the germline V gene (reference sequence). The CDR3 runs 18 residues. J lost 2 bases, V lost 2 bases, and 7 bases had no gene match.

This receptor was obtained from a woman in her thirties who had recovered from COVID-19. The V gene is TRBV3-1 (or the pseudogene TRBV3-2), the J gene TRBJ2-1; 12 bases are a match to TRBD1. The sequencing sample was made of PBMCs or T cells enriched from blood (not recorded which). The CDR3 reads CASSQIRDRGPAYNEQFF. For the CDR3, the DNA is TGTGCCAGCAGCCAAATTAGGGACAGGGGGCCGGCCTACAATGAGCAGTTCTTC.